This T cell receptor beta chain was observed in a study of radiation and T cells in renal cell carcinoma. This clone was seen only once. Clones were sequenced by immunoSEQ multiplex PCR, and TCRdb holds only the in-frame ones, with some missing. The sample yields 150,000 or so clones, over 80% seen once. This sample's time point: blood 2 weeks post-SBRT. Stated treatment: 15 Gy SBRT to primary tumor, nephrectomy 4 weeks later. The CDR3 totals 20 residues. The V and J ends lost 2 bases and 5 bases, in that order; junction bases with no gene match: 16. Per the germline V gene, CDR1 is MGHRA and CDR2 is YSYEKL.

The sequencing used blood, collected from a patient whose treatment included radiotherapy and nephrectomy. The V and J genes are TRBV4-1 and TRBJ2-3; 13 bases line up with TRBD2. The clonotype comes from a woman aged 45-60 years with renal cell carcinoma. This CDR3 is CASSQKIVTSGGDKQDTQYF. In DNA form, the CDR3 reads TGCGCCAGCAGCCAAAAAATTGTAACTAGCGGGGGGGATAAGCAAGATACGCAGTATTTT.